The T cell receptor (beta chain) described here comes from a study of blood T cell repertoires in COVID-19 (dated by TCRdb to the early 2020s). Context from the whole study: Samples from collaborators originated in the United States, Italy and Spain and spanned both the acute and convalescent phases of COVID-19. The material from the prospective study consisted of cDNA or gDNA derived from T cells, B-cell-depleted T cells, or PBMCs. Subjects who had been exposed to COVID-19, were actively infected with it, or had recovered from it provided the deeply sampled blood TCRbeta repertoires that made up the dataset. The repertoires were released in a freely available public database intended as a resource for research on the immune response to SARS-CoV-2. The samples were drawn from two sources: the first 160 participants of the ongoing ImmuneRACE study, and 1,200 or so subjects contributed by 6 global collaborators. The sample metadata nearly always contained a de-identified subject ID, COVID-19 status, age in years and sex. Where available, HLA class I and class II types were taken from metadata supplied by the sample provider and were not determined by assay-based typing. General study outcomes and caveats: How much clinical and demographic metadata was included differed by source and by participant, and the metadata was provided uncurated.

Taken from the germline V gene, the CDR1 and CDR2 loops are LGHNA and YSLEER. The CDR3 contains 15 residues, cysteine and phenylalanine counted. Of the read, only the CDR3 DNA is kept; its 45 bases are in frame from base 1. At the junction V is shortened by 0 bases and J by 2 bases, with 10 bases in between. In Seattle, one collaborating source enrolled patients while the infection was active and tracked those patients longitudinally over the course of disease. Whole blood was collected in K2EDTA tubes by collaborating institutions according to the institutions' own protocols. Collaborator samples were shipped for TCRbeta analysis as frozen whole blood, isolated PBMCs, or DNA extracted from either sample type. The immunoSEQ Assay, a bias-controlled multiplex PCR, was used to amplify TCRbeta CDR3 regions from genomic DNA. The original methods were these. Nucleated cell counts per sample were estimated from amplification of reference gene primers within the assay. Sequence reads were collapsed and filtered to measure the absolute abundance of every unique TCRbeta CDR3 rearrangement. For each sample, productive Simpson clonality was calculated by taking the square root of Simpson's diversity index across productive rearrangements. Drawn from immuneACCESS, this table holds only the in-frame rearrangements with V and J called that TCRdb kept. Clones are partly lost; checked studies trace under half to an unresolved V gene and leave the rest unexplained. The V and J calls and clone size were taken over from that table, and D and trimming were inferred from the DNA. The table for this sample lists more than 9,500 clones; 70% to 75% of them were counted only once. The ten top clones hold approximately 6% of the sample.

A remark on this clone: The antigen it recognizes is unknown. It has no much larger one-base neighbor in the sample; base qualities were not kept.

The source of this sequence is a man between 60 and 70 years old with COVID-19, enrolled during active disease. The sequence joins TRBV4-3 to TRBJ2-5; the D gene lacks a confident call. The sample was peripheral blood. The DNA sequence is TGCGCCAGCAGCCAAGATCTAGGCAGTCAAGAGACCCAGTACTTC. Translation gives CASSQDLGSQETQYF.